The 21 T cell receptor beta chains presented below share a single source sample, sequenced in a study of CD8 T cells in Susac syndrome (dated by TCRdb to between 2018 and 2021). The library was made by the immunoSEQ multiplex PCR assay. RNA was extracted using the RNeasy kit, and about 0.45 to 1 ug of the RNA was reverse transcribed with random hexamers. TCRdb reprocessed the public reads (quality trimming at Q25 with fastp, clone calling with MiXCR) and kept in-frame beta chains. Each entry is one CDR3 protein sequence, shown with its most common DNA and genes. Within this sample are 160,000 or so distinct CDR3 sequences, with approximately 95% of them counted one time only. 0.15% to 0.2% of the sample is taken by the ten largest. Sequencing used CD8+ T cells from PBMCs. The source of these receptors is a human donor with multiple sclerosis.

The chain joins TRBV5-6 to TRBJ2-7; D is unclear. Germline V lookup: CDR1 SGHDT, CDR2 YYEEEE. V dropped 4 bases and J dropped 4 bases, with 12 bases sitting between them. The CDR3 totals 13 residues. In DNA, the CDR3 is TGTGCCAGCAGCCCCAATCGCCTTTACGAGCAGTACTTC. Translated: CASSPNRLYEQYF.

The chain recombines TRBV29-1 with TRBJ2-1, with TRBD2 matching over 8 bases. This CDR3 has 19 residues. Germline trimming cut 5 bases from V and 3 bases from J; bases unmatched to any gene: 21. Germline lookup yields CDR1 SQVTM and CDR2 ANQGSEA. CDR3 nucleotides: TGCAGCGTTACGCCGACGGGAGCGGGAGACCCAAACCTCTACAATGAGCAGTTCTTC. It codes for CSVTPTGAGDPNLYNEQFF.

This rearrangement joins TRBV7-9 to TRBJ2-2, with TRBD1 matching 9 bases. The CDR3 covers 16 residues. Trimming took 10 bases from V and 1 from J; bases not matched to a gene: 10. Germline loops: CDR1 SEHNR, CDR2 FQNEAQ (reference sequence). The CDR3 spells CANPTMGQGNTGELFF. CDR3 DNA sequence: TGTGCCAACCCAACGATGGGACAGGGGAACACCGGGGAGCTGTTTTTT.

V and J are TRBV20-1 and TRBJ1-1, with D possibly being TRBD1 (6 bases). This CDR3 region has 14 residues. Per the germline V gene, CDR1 is DFQATT and CDR2 is SNEGSKA (reference sequence). The V gene lost 5 bases and the J gene lost 0 bases, with 13 bases spanning the gap. The CDR3: CSAPRGRLNTEAFF. The CDR3 DNA is TGCAGTGCTCCTCGGGGGCGGCTGAACACTGAAGCTTTCTTT.

The gene calls are TRBV28 and TRBJ1-2; 10 nucleotides line up with TRBD1. The V and J ends lost 5 bases and 7 bases, in that order; junction bases with no gene match: 1. From germline, CDR1 is MDHEN and CDR2 SYDVKM. The CDR3 extends over 12 amino acids. The CDR3 DNA follows: TGTGCCAGCAGTCGGGACAGGGGTGGCTACACCTTC. Protein product: CASSRDRGGYTF.

The chain uses TRBV28 and TRBJ2-5; TRBD2 might be the D (6 bases). Looked up from germline, CDR1 is MDHEN and CDR2 is SYDVKM. This CDR3 is built from 16 residues. The V gene lost 6 bases and the J gene lost 0 bases, with 17 bases spanning the gap. In DNA form, the CDR3 reads TGTGCCAGCAGACTCACGGAGGGAGAGTACCAAGAGACCCAGTACTTC. This encodes CASRLTEGEYQETQYF.

The V call is TRBV9, the J call TRBJ1-2; tentative D call: TRBD1 (6 bases). V lost 3 bases to trimming and J lost 7 bases, with 10 bases between them. The length of the CDR3 is 12 residues. Germline CDR1 and CDR2: SGDLS and YYNGEE. CDR3 in amino acids: CASSAGQFGYTF. CDR3 nucleotides: TGTGCCAGCAGCGCCGGACAGTTTGGCTACACCTTC.

The chain links TRBV2 to TRBJ2-5; D gene unclear. This CDR3 is built from 14 residues. The V gene's germline CDR1 is SNHLY and CDR2 FYNNEI. Trimming cost V 3 bases and J 5 bases, with 13 bases left between them. This chain's CDR3 is CASSENPARETQYF. CDR3 DNA: TGTGCCAGCAGTGAGAACCCAGCTAGGGAGACCCAGTACTTC.

This clonotype has just one count. V usage is TRBV7-8 and J usage is TRBJ2-1; unclear D gene. The length of the CDR3 is 15 residues. Germline V gives CDR1 SGHVS, CDR2 FQNEAQ. V lost 4 bases and J 6 bases, leaving 16 bases between the germline ends. The CDR3, as DNA: TGTGCCAGCAGCTCAAACCCTTACATAGTCAATGAGCAGTTCTTC. It is translated as CASSSNPYIVNEQFF.

The rearrangement uses TRBV29-1 and TRBJ1-1; no reliable D call. Germline lookup yields CDR1 SQVTM and CDR2 ANQGSEA. Trimming removed 0 bases at V and 0 bases at J, with 11 bases between. CDR3 length: 15 amino acids. The CDR3: CSVEDLHSVNTEAFF. Written as DNA, the CDR3 is TGCAGCGTTGAAGATCTTCACAGTGTGAACACTGAAGCTTTCTTT. The full variable domain, completed using reference TRBV29-1 and TRBJ1-1, is SAVISQKPSRDICQRGTSLTIQCQVDSQVTMMFWYRQQPGQSLTLIATANQGSEATYESGFVIDKFPISRPNLTFSTLTVSNMSPEDSSIYLCSVEDLHSVNTEAFFGQGTRLTVV.

V is TRBV29-1 and J is TRBJ2-6, with D hard to call. Germline CDR1 is SQVTM and CDR2 is ANQGSEA. CDR3 length: 18 residues. V lost 2 bases and J 0 bases, leaving 17 bases between the germline ends. The CDR3 DNA is TGCAGCGTTGAAACTGACTCCCCCGGTGGCTCTGGGGCCAACGTCCTGACTTTC. It specifies CSVETDSPGGSGANVLTF. The full variable domain, rest sourced from reference TRBV29-1 and TRBJ2-6, is SAVISQKPSRDICQRGTSLTIQCQVDSQVTMMFWYRQQPGQSLTLIATANQGSEATYESGFVIDKFPISRPNLTFSTLTVSNMSPEDSSIYLCSVETDSPGGSGANVLTFGAGSRLTVL.

The chain combines TRBV16 with TRBJ1-1; a possible D gene is TRBD1 (6 bases). This CDR3 contains 16 residues. Trimming pared 7 bases from V and 2 bases from J, leaving 20 bases between. Germline V CDR1 and CDR2: KGHSY, FQNENV. The CDR3 sequence: CASTPTLDSTNTEAFF. Here the CDR3 DNA reads TGTGCCAGCACTCCGACCCTGGACAGCACCAACACTGAAGCTTTCTTT.

The gene calls are TRBV27 and TRBJ2-7; weak D call: TRBD2 (6 bases). The ends were cut back, 3 bases at V and 3 bases at J, with 18 bases in the middle. The germline CDR1 and CDR2 sequences are MNHEY and SMNVEV (reference sequence). This CDR3 has 16 amino acids. CDR3 sequence reads: CASSLDLGGSFYEQYF. Here the CDR3 DNA reads TGTGCCAGCAGTTTGGACCTTGGGGGGTCTTTCTACGAGCAGTACTTC.

This chain uses TRBV12-3 or TRBV12-4 with TRBJ2-7; the match to TRBD1 covers 12 bases. CDR3 length equals 15 residues. Trimming took 7 bases from V and 5 from J; bases not matched to a gene: 9. The CDR3 sequence is CASTPGQGAYHEQYF. CDR3 in DNA: TGTGCCAGCACCCCGGGACAGGGGGCGTATCACGAGCAGTACTTC.

J is TRBJ2-7 and V is TRBV29-1, with 8 nucleotides matching TRBD1. Germline V CDR1 and CDR2: SQVTM, ANQGSEA. The trim removed 0 bases at V and 1 base at J, leaving 5 bases unmatched. CDR3 size: 15 residues. The CDR3 region is CSVEDRTGGSYEQYF. CDR3 nucleotide sequence: TGCAGCGTTGAAGATAGAACAGGGGGATCCTACGAGCAGTACTTC.

The chain recombines TRBV7-9 with TRBJ1-2; 8 bases are shared with TRBD1. With 5 bases clipped from V and 3 bases from J, the junction kept 11 bases outside the gene matches. The germline V gene encodes CDR1 SEHNR and CDR2 FQNEAQ (reference sequence). CDR3 length: 16 amino acids. The CDR3 coding sequence is TGTGCCAGCAGCCCGGAGCGGACAGGGTTTCACTATGGCTACACCTTC. It translates to CASSPERTGFHYGYTF.

This sequence joins TRBV13 and TRBJ2-1; possibly TRBD1 or TRBD2 for D (5 bases each). Germline V gene sequence: CDR1 PRHDT, CDR2 FYEKMQ (reference sequence). The CDR3 extends over 12 amino acids. V was pared by 4 bases and J by 6 bases, with 7 bases between. The CDR3 sequence: CASSWGSNEQFF. The CDR3 DNA reads as TGTGCCAGCAGCTGGGGGTCCAATGAGCAGTTCTTC.

The sample holds one count of this clonotype. J is TRBJ2-5 and V is TRBV7-9, with no clear D. V lost 7 bases and J lost 5, with 11 bases in between. Germline-derived CDR1 and CDR2 are SEHNR and FQNEAQ (reference sequence). The CDR3 spans 12 residues. The CDR3 sequence is CASTRWDETQYF. The CDR3 DNA is TGTGCCAGCACCCGGTGGGATGAGACCCAGTACTTC. Together with reference TRBV7-9 and TRBJ2-5, the CDR3 gives the full variable domain: DTGVSQNPRHKITKRGQNVTFRCDPISEHNRLYWYRQTLGQGPEFLTYFQNEAQLEKSRLLSDRFSAERPKGSFSTLEIQRTEQGDSAMYLCASTRWDETQYFGPGTRLLVL.

This clonotype came up a few times. At one boundary the junction diverges from the germline segment, which might be a read error. This sequence joins TRBV5-1 and TRBJ2-5, with D hard to call. Germline CDR1 reads SGHRS; CDR2 reads YFSETQ. CDR3 length: 12 residues. The CDR3 protein is CASSLGAETQYF. Written as DNA, the CDR3 is TGTGCCAGCAGTTTAGGAGCAGAGACCCAGTACTTC.

The CDR3 here is CSATHNREVNTEAFF. DNA of the CDR3: TGCAGTGCTACACACAATCGAGAAGTGAACACTGAAGCTTTCTTT. The gene calls are TRBV20-1 and TRBJ1-1; D uncertain. The ends were cut back, 4 bases at V and 0 bases at J, with 15 bases in the middle. This CDR3 is 15 amino acids long. The germline gives CDR1 DFQATT, CDR2 SNEGSKA (reference sequence).

The chain has TRBV28 and TRBJ2-4; 7 bases line up with TRBD1. This CDR3 is built from 16 residues. The trim removed 3 bases at V and 7 bases at J, leaving 12 bases unmatched. CDR1 and CDR2 (germline): MDHEN, SYDVKM. CDR3 bases: TGTGCCAGCAGTTTCCCGCCCCGGACAGGTTTTAACATTCAGTACTTC. Its translation: CASSFPPRTGFNIQYF.